Below are 11 T cell receptor beta chains sequenced from a single sample in a study of T-cell reconstitution after alpha-beta-depleted transplantation in children. Study-wide results and limits: Several hundred expanded graft clones reportedly supplied alpha-beta T cells about two months after transplant.

Using unique molecular identifiers, the investigators prepared the TCRbeta library. Via MiXCR, TCRdb re-called the PCR reads, giving one row per CDR3 protein. This sample has roughly 32,000 distinct CDR3 sequences, with roughly 6.7% found just once. These TCRs' antigens remain unknown. The input for sequencing was peripheral blood, taken 60 days after TCRalphabeta/CD19-depleted stem cell transplant. The receptors come from a child in the first two years of life who had a stem cell transplant for acute myeloid leukemia, so the T cells may come from the graft donor.

This clonotype was seen repeatedly, ten times or more. The chain has TRBV7-9 and TRBJ2-7; no firm D call. Germline CDR1 reads SEHNR; CDR2 reads FQNEAQ (reference sequence). This CDR3 contains 12 residues. The ends were cut back, 2 bases at V and 4 bases at J, with 6 bases in the middle. The CDR3 here is CASSLLLYEQYF. As DNA, the CDR3 is TGTGCCAGCAGCTTACTCCTATACGAGCAGTACTTC. The variable domain in full, completed from reference TRBV7-9 and TRBJ2-7, reads DTGVSQNPRHKITKRGQNVTFRCDPISEHNRLYWYRQTLGQGPEFLTYFQNEAQLEKSRLLSDRFSAERPKGSFSTLEIQRTEQGDSAMYLCASSLLLYEQYFGPGTRLTVT.

The table lists this clonotype with a few counts. The rearrangement links TRBV7-9 to TRBJ2-1, with TRBD2 matching 7 bases. Germline assignment: CDR1 SEHNR and CDR2 FQNEAQ (reference sequence). J gave up 10 bases and V 3 bases, and 6 bases lay outside the gene matches. The CDR3 extends over 13 amino acids. Here the CDR3 reads CASSFPGGEEQFF. The CDR3 DNA follows: TGTGCCAGCAGCTTTCCTGGGGGGGAAGAGCAGTTCTTC.

This clonotype has at least ten counts. V and J are TRBV20-1 and TRBJ2-7; no reliable D call. With 2 bases removed from V and 7 bases from J, the gap between germline ends came to 9 bases. The CDR3 covers 11 residues. Germline V CDR1 and CDR2: DFQATT, SNEGSKA (reference sequence). This CDR3 is CSARQAREQYF. CDR3 DNA: TGCAGTGCTAGACAGGCGCGGGAGCAGTACTTC.

A few counts support this clonotype. The chain combines TRBV7-9 with TRBJ1-2; D may be TRBD1 (5 bases). Germline CDR1 and CDR2: SEHNR and FQNEAQ (reference sequence). This CDR3 is 14 amino acids long. V gave up 3 bases and J gave up 8 bases, with 16 bases separating them. The CDR3 reads CASSFATAGRGYTF. The CDR3, as DNA: TGTGCCAGCAGCTTCGCGACGGCAGGGCGCGGCTACACCTTC.

This clonotype was seen at least ten times. The rearrangement joins TRBV9 to TRBJ1-2; D perhaps matches TRBD1 (5 bases). The CDR3 spans 13 residues. Trimming removed 4 bases at V and 8 bases at J, with 15 bases between. The V gene's germline CDR1 is SGDLS and CDR2 YYNGEE. The CDR3 loop reads CASSPRQRKGYTF. In DNA form, the CDR3 reads TGTGCCAGCAGCCCCAGACAGAGAAAAGGCTACACCTTC.

In this sample, this clonotype turned up many times. V and J are TRBV12-5 and TRBJ2-2; D is unresolved. Trimming removed 0 bases from V and 5 bases from J, with 4 bases in between. This CDR3 region has 13 residues. Germline loops: CDR1 LGHNT, CDR2 FRNRAP. The CDR3 loop is CASGLVLTGELFF. CDR3 DNA: TGTGCTAGTGGTTTGGTCTTGACCGGGGAGCTGTTTTTT.

In its sample, this clonotype was seen many times. The rearrangement uses TRBV29-1 and TRBJ1-1, with 8 bases fitting TRBD1. The CDR3 loop spans 14 amino acids. Trimming cost V 2 bases and J 0 bases; bases outside gene matches: 2. From germline, CDR1 is SQVTM and CDR2 ANQGSEA. The CDR3 loop is CSVEQGALNTEAFF. CDR3 bases: TGCAGCGTTGAACAGGGGGCTTTGAACACTGAAGCTTTCTTT.

This clonotype has a count of ten or more. The chain couples TRBV7-9 to TRBJ2-1; D may be TRBD2 (6 bases). The CDR3 contains 14 residues. V lost 5 bases, J lost 5 bases, and 13 bases lay in between. Germline lookup yields CDR1 SEHNR and CDR2 FQNEAQ (reference sequence). In DNA, the CDR3 is TGTGCCAGCAGCCCGCCGGGACTTAACAATGAGCAGTTCTTC. It codes for CASSPPGLNNEQFF. Using reference TRBV7-9 and TRBJ2-1 for the parts outside the CDR3, the full variable domain is DTGVSQNPRHKITKRGQNVTFRCDPISEHNRLYWYRQTLGQGPEFLTYFQNEAQLEKSRLLSDRFSAERPKGSFSTLEIQRTEQGDSAMYLCASSPPGLNNEQFFGPGTRLTVL.

There are many counts of this clonotype. The chain uses TRBV4-2 and TRBJ2-7; no clear D gene. V shed 0 bases and J shed 6 bases, with 6 bases lying between them. From germline, CDR1 is LGHNA and CDR2 YNFKEQ. CDR3 length: 12 amino acids. The CDR3 here is CASSQDGVEQYF. DNA for the CDR3: TGTGCCAGCAGCCAAGACGGAGTCGAGCAGTACTTC.

This clonotype was observed many times. The rearrangement joins TRBV7-8 to TRBJ2-2, with 7 bases identical to TRBD1. V lost 1 base, J lost 5 bases, and 1 base stayed unmatched. CDR1 and CDR2 (germline): SGHVS, FQNEAQ. The CDR3 is made up of 14 amino acids. CDR3 in amino acids: CASSLVQGTGELFF. The DNA of the CDR3 is TGTGCCAGCAGCTTAGTACAGGGGACCGGGGAGCTGTTTTTT.

This clonotype has ten or more counts. The V call is TRBV9, the J call TRBJ2-7; TRBD1 aligns across 10 bases. V gave up 7 bases and J gave up 4 bases; unmatched junction bases: 5. The CDR3 length is 13 residues. The germline V gene encodes CDR1 SGDLS and CDR2 YYNGEE. In nucleotides, the CDR3 is TGTGCCAGCCAACCGGGACAGGGGTACGAGCAGTACTTC. It translates to CASQPGQGYEQYF. Together with reference TRBV9 and TRBJ2-7, the CDR3 gives the full variable domain: DSGVTQTPKHLITATGQRVTLRCSPRSGDLSVYWYQQSLDQGLQFLIQYYNGEERAKGNILERFSAQQFPDLHSELNLSSLELGDSALYFCASQPGQGYEQYFGPGTRLTVT.